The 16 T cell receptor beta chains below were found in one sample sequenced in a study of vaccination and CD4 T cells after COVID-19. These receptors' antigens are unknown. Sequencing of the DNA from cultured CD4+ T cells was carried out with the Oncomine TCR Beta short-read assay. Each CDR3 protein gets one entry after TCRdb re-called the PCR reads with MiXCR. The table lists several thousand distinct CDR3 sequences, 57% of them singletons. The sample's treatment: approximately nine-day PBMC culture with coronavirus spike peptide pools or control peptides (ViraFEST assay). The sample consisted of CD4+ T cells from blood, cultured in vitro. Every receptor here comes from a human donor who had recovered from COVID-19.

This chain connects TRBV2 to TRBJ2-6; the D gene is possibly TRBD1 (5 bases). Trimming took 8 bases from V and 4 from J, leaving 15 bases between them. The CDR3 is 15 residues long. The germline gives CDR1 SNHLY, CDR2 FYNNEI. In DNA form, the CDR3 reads TGTGCCAGCGGTAATCCAGGGTCAGGGGCCAACGTCCTGACTTTC. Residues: CASGNPGSGANVLTF.

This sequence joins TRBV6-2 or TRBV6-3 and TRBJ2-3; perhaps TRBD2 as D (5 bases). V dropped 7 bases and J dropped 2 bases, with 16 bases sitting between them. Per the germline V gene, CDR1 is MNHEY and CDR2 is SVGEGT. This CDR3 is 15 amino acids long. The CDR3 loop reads CASKPWAGDTDTQYF. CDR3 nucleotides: TGTGCCAGCAAACCTTGGGCCGGGGACACAGATACGCAGTATTTT.

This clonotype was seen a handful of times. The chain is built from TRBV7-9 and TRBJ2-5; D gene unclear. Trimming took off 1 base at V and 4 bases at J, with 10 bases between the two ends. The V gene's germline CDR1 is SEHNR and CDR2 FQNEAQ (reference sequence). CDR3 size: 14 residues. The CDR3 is CASSLGMDGETQYF. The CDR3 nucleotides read TGTGCCAGCAGCTTAGGGATGGATGGAGAGACCCAGTACTTC.

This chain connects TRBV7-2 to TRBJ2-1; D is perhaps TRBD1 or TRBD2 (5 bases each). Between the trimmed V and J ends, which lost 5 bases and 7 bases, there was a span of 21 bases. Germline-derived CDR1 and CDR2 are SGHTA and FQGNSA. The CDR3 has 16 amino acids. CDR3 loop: CASSVSRDPSQNEQFF. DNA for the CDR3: TGTGCCAGCAGCGTCAGCCGGGACCCATCTCAAAATGAGCAGTTCTTC.

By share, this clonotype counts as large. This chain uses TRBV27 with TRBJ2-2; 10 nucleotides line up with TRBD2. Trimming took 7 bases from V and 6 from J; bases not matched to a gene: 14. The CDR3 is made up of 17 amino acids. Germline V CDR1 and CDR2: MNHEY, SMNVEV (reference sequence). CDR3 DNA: TGTGCCAGCACGTCAGCGAGCGGGAGGGCCTCCGCCGGGGAGCTGTTTTTT. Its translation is CASTSASGRASAGELFF.

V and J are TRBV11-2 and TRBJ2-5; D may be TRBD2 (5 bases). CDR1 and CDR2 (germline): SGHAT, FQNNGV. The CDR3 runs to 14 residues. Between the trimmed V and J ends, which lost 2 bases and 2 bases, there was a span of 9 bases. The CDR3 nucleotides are TGTGCCAGCAGCTTATTGAGGAGGCAAGAGACCCAGTACTTC. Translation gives CASSLLRRQETQYF. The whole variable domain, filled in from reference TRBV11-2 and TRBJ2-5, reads EAGVAQSPRYKIIEKRQSVAFWCNPISGHATLYWYQQILGQGPKLLIQFQNNGVVDDSQLPKDRFSAERLKGVDSTLKIQPAKLEDSAVYLCASSLLRRQETQYFGPGTRLLVL.

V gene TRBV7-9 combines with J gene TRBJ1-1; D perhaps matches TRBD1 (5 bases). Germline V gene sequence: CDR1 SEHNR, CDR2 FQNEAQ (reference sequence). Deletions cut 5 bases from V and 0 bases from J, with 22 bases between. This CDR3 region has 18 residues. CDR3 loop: CASSPRPGRPAVNTEAFF. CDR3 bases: TGTGCCAGCAGCCCGCGCCCGGGACGGCCCGCCGTGAACACTGAAGCTTTCTTT.

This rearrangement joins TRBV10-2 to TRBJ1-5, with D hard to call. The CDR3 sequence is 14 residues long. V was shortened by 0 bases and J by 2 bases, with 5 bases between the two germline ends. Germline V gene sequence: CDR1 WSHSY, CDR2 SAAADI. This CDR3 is CASSESGGNQPQHF. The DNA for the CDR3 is TGCGCCAGCAGTGAGTCCGGGGGCAATCAGCCCCAGCATTTT.

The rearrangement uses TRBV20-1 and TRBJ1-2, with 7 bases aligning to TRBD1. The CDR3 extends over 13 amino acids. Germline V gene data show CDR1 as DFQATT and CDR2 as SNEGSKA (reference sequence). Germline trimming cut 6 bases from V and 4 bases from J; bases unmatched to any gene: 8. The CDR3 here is CSASRDSLYGYTF. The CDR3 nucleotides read TGCAGTGCCAGCCGGGACAGCCTCTATGGCTACACCTTC.

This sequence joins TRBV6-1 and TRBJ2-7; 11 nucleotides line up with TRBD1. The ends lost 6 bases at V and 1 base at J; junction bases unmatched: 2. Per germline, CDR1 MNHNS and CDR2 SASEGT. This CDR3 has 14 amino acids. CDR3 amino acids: CASSGTGGSYEQYF. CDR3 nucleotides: TGTGCCAGCAGCGGGACAGGGGGTTCCTACGAGCAGTACTTC.

The CDR3 is CASSEAGTYYGYTF. In DNA form, the CDR3 reads TGTGCCAGCAGTGAAGCCGGCACCTACTATGGCTACACCTTC. V usage is TRBV2 and J usage is TRBJ1-2, with D unclear. Trimming removed 0 bases at V and 3 bases at J, with 8 bases between. The CDR3 is 14 residues long. The V gene's germline CDR1 is SNHLY and CDR2 FYNNEI.

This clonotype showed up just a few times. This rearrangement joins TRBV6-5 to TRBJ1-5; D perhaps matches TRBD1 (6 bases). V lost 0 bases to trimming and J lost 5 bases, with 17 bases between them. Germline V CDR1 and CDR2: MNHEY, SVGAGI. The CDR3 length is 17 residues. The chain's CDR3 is CASSYSTAGDLHQPQHF. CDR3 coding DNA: TGTGCCAGCAGTTACTCGACGGCAGGGGACTTACATCAGCCCCAGCATTTT.

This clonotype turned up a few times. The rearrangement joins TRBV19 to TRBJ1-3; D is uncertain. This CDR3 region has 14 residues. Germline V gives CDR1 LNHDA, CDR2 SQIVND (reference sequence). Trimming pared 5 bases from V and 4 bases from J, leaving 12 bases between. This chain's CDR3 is CASSLHGKGNTIYF. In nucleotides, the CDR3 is TGTGCCAGTAGTCTCCACGGTAAAGGAAACACCATATATTTT.

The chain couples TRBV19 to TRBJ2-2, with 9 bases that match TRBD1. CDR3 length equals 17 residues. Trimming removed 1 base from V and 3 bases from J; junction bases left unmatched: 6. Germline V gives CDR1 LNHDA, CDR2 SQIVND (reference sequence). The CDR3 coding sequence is TGTGCCAGTAGTATAGGGACAGGGGCGGATGACACCGGGGAGCTGTTTTTT. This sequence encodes CASSIGTGADDTGELFF.

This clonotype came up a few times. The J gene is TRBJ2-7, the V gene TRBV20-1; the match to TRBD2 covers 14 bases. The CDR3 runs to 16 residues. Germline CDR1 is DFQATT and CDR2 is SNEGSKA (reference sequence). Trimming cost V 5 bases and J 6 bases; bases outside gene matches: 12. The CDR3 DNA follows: TGCAGTGCTTCGTCCGGGACTAGCGGGAGATTCATCGAGCAGTACTTC. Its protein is CSASSGTSGRFIEQYF.

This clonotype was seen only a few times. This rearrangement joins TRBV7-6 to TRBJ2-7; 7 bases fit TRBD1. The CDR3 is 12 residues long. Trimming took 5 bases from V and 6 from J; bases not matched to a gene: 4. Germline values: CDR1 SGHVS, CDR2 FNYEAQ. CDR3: CASSPRQGEQYF. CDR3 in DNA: TGTGCCAGCAGCCCCCGACAGGGCGAGCAGTACTTC.